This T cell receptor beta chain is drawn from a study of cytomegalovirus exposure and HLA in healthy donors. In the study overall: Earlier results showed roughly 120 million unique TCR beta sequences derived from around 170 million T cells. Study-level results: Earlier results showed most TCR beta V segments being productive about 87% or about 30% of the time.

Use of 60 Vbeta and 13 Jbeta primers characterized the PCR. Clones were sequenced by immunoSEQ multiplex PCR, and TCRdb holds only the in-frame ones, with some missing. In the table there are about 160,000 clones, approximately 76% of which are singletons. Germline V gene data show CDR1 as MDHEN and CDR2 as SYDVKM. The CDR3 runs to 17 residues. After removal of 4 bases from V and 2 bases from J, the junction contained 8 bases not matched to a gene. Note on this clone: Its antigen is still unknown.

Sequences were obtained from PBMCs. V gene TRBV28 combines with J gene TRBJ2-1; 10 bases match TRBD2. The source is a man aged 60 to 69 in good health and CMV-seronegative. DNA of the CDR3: TGTGCCAGCAGTTCGGCCCCAGCGGGAGGGACCTACAATGAGCAGTTCTTC. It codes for CASSSAPAGGTYNEQFF.